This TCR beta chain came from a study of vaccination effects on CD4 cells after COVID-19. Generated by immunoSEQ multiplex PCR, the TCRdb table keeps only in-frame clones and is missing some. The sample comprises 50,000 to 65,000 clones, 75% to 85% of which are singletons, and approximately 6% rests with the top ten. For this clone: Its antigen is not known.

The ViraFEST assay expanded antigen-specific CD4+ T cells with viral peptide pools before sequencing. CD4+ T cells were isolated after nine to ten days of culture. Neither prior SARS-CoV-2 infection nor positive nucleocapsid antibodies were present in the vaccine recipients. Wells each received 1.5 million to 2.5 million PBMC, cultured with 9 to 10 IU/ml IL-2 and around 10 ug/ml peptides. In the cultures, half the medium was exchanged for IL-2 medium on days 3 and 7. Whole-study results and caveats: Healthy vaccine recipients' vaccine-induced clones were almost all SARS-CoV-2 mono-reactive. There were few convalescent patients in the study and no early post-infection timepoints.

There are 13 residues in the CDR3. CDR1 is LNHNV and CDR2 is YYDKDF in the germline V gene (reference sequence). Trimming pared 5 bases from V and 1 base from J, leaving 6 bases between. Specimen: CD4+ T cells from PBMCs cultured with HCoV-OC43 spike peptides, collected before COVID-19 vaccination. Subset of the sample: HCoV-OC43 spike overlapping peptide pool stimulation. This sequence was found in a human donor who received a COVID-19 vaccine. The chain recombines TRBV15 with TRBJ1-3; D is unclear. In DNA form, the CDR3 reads TGTGCCACCAGCTTCAATTCTGGAAACACCATATATTTT. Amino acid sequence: CATSFNSGNTIYF.